This TCR beta chain was profiled in a study of cytomegalovirus exposure and HLA in healthy donors (dated by TCRdb to the late 2010s). With respect to the entire study: An earlier analysis of approximately 640 of the donors reported about 290 Gb of sequence data and some 120 million unique TCR beta sequences from roughly 180 million T cells. Around 300 gigabases of sequencing data and 78 million or so unique TCR sequences were included in an early release covering roughly 700 HLA-typed donors. Of the 398 genotyped donors, 65% to 90% fell in the genetic ancestry cluster associated with self-reported Caucasian donors. The aim of the study was to test whether cataloging public T cell receptors could identify signatures of past pathogen exposure. Using immunosequencing, the study profiled T cell repertoires from some 670 subjects and related those repertoires to cytomegalovirus serostatus. Along with the roughly 670-subject first cohort, a separate validation cohort of approximately 110 different subjects was used. High-throughput TCR immunosequencing, statistical association of individual TCRs with disease status, and machine learning were combined to predict cytomegalovirus infection status. A later analysis re-examined previously published TCR beta repertoires from around 670 donors and added high-resolution HLA genotyping to investigate patterns of TCR occurrence. The later analysis used no new phenotypic data to find candidate immune exposures, relying instead on TCR beta sequences and their occurrence across donors. An earlier analysis of about 600 of the donors used high-throughput TCR beta sequencing to judge whether each TCR beta V gene segment behaved as functional or pseudogenic. Alongside the repertoire data, information on donor age, sex, ethnicity and CMV serostatus was compiled. A later genetic analysis used genome-wide SNP genotypes for about 60% of the roughly 670 donors, treating that subset as a discovery cohort. All discovery cohort repertoires had been generated using a single sequencing platform. HLA typing covered class I and class II loci at four-digit resolution. Typing coverage varied by locus: roughly 620-640 donors for A, B, C, DRB1 and DQB1; 522 for DQA1; 606 for DPA1; around 450 for DPB1. Because of strong linkage in the cohort, four to six DR-DQ haplotypes were treated as single units for association and clustering. On average, around 200,000 unique TCR beta nucleotide sequences were sequenced per donor among 398 genotyped donors of the cohort, with roughly 18% of those sequences being non-productive.

The cohort consisted of hundreds of healthy bone marrow donors. Cohort members were all nominally healthy when sampled, although unrecorded immune exposures were likely present. The donor was CMV seronegative and belonged to the group of over 300 seronegative cohort members. Every donor gave a peripheral blood sample, and the peripheral blood mononuclear cells from that sample were used for TCR beta sequencing. The Qiagen DNeasy Blood Extraction Kit was used to extract genomic DNA from the blood cell samples. V loses 5 bases at its end and J loses 7 bases; junction bases beyond the gene matches: 15. Spanning cysteine to phenylalanine, the CDR3 consists of 18 amino acids. CDR3 DNA is the only sequence kept; it has 54 bases, read in frame from the first base. From a lookup of the germline V gene (reference sequence), CDR1 and CDR2 are MNHEY and SMNVEV. On this clone itself: This clone's antigen is unknown. The record has no base qualities; no much larger clone is one base away.

Study-wide findings and limitations: The 87-base-pair reads could not distinguish some IMGT-functional V segments, including TRBV6-2 and TRBV6-3, so those segments were excluded. A cluster of highly shared sequence variants was judged likely to represent a technical artifact of the sequencing pipeline. In a later analysis, about 16,000 TCR beta sequences were associated with specific HLA alleles at a false discovery rate of 0.05. According to the authors, the approach could potentially be generalized to other disease states and immunological phenotypes. Most TCR sequences were seen in very few donors, while some public TCRs were found in many individuals. The classifier was reported to diagnose cytomegalovirus status with high specificity and sensitivity in both the original cohort and the validation cohort. The presence/absence analyses assumed that sequencing depth was roughly uniform across donors, and that assumption may not be true. Because counts were too low, some 17 rarely observed V segments, including chromosome 9 orphons, were left out of the earlier analysis of 587 of the donors. Broadly in line with IMGT annotations, most TCR beta V segments showed up in productive rearrangements about 87% or about 30% of the time in an earlier analysis of around 550 of the donors. A further reported finding was that TCR beta sequences accurately predicted the HLA-A and HLA-B alleles for most subjects in the first cohort. A later analysis found that most CMV-associated TCR beta chains appeared HLA-restricted, with HLA associations seemingly driven largely by CMV exposure. A later analysis reported that several top co-occurrence clusters appeared linked to parvovirus B19, influenza, CMV and Epstein-Barr virus. In a later analysis, HLA-associated TCR beta chains were found to be more clonally expanded and to have lower generation probabilities than equally common non-associated chains. Linkage disequilibrium might explain the correlated functional status among segregating V segments, but an unknown experimental factor could not be ruled out. A few of the identified cytomegalovirus-associated TCR beta chains were confirmed in vitro to be specific for cytomegalovirus antigens. The study gave a list of 150 to 200 TCR beta chains associated with cytomegalovirus. According to a later analysis, TCR association rates differed among HLA loci, with DRB1 alleles showing the most associated TCRs and HLA-C alleles showing the fewest. A later genetic analysis associated a missense DCLRE1C variant with V-gene and J-gene trimming of TCR beta chains, and an independent cohort replicated the association. According to a later genetic analysis, donors in an Asian-associated ancestry cluster had fewer N-insertions in productive TCRs than the roughly 700-donor mean. When HLA alleles, especially DR and DQ, strongly co-occurred, attributing TCR associations to individual alleles was difficult. HLA typing was unavailable for some donors at each locus, so association tests used only the typed subset. In this cohort, only TCR beta chains were sequenced, and detectable features were limited by the absence of alpha or paired-chain data. For the cohort, immune exposure information was limited to CMV serostatus.

The library was built by means of the immunoSEQ multiplex PCR assay. For the multiplex PCR, a mixture combining 60 forward primers for TCR Vbeta segments and 13 reverse primers for TCR Jbeta segments was used. A multiplex PCR assay on genomic DNA amplified the CDR3 region of rearranged TCR beta genes. Amplified TCR beta libraries were sequenced as 87-base-pair reads on the Illumina HiSeq System. The original methods were these. In a later analysis, 77 million or so unique TCR beta chains were counted across the 650 to 750 repertoires, and about 10 million of these chains were shared by at least two donors. Raw reads were error-corrected and collapsed into unique sequences by a nearest-neighbor algorithm in which closely related sequences were merged to remove PCR and sequencing errors. CDR3 sequences were aligned to IMGT reference sequences to assign V, D and J gene segments. For a sequence to be retained, a match of at least six nucleotides to both a V gene segment and a J gene segment was required. Rearrangements were called productive when the CDR3 lacked stop codons and stayed in frame with V and J; all others were non-productive. Following IMGT convention, CDR3 was defined as the stretch from the second conserved V-encoded cysteine up to the conserved J-encoded phenylalanine. In an earlier analysis of more than 550 of the donors, sequences lacking an unambiguous match to a single V gene segment were excluded. An earlier analysis of roughly 590 of the donors called V segments functional above 56.7% productive rearrangements and segregating when the between-donor standard deviation exceeded 5%. A statistical classification framework was developed to diagnose cytomegalovirus status using the catalog of TCR beta chain sequences. A later analysis assigned V and J genes by comparing TCR nucleotide sequences with IMGT/GENE-DB human TR gene sequences. Using the TCRdist pipeline, a later analysis assigned CDR3 sequences along with most-parsimonious VDJ recombination scenarios. A later analysis defined each TCR beta chain by its CDR3 amino acid sequence plus V-gene family, and excluded reads lacking a unique V-gene family. As a way to deal with suspected cross-contamination and a sequencing artifact, a later analysis dropped over 550 nucleotide sequences that were highly shared and had low generation probability. A later analysis calculated a clonal expansion index for each public chain from normalized within-repertoire ranks of inferred template counts. Generation probabilities in a later analysis came from a VDJ recombination model fitted to out-of-frame rearrangements, and those results were checked against IGoR. Hypergeometric tests were used in a later analysis to score TCR-TCR, TCR-HLA and TCR-CMV co-occurrence, with a repertoire-size bias correction applied to the TCR pairs. In a later analysis, false discovery rates were estimated by permuting HLA or CMV assignments 20 times. In a later analysis, co-occurring TCRs were grouped using DBSCAN, with TCRdist sequence similarity added in when clustering inside HLA-allele-positive subsets. Repertoires with fewer than 30,000 or more than 120,000 public chains, plus five repertoires with anomalous nucleotide sharing, were excluded from co-occurrence clustering. TCRdb's version of the immuneACCESS table is confined to in-frame rearrangements and falls short of the full clone set. An unresolved V gene accounts for under half of the shortfall where checked; the remainder is of unknown origin. V, J and clone size are those of that table, while D and trimming were read from the DNA. Counted in this sample were about 130,000 clones; around 77% of them appeared once. The leading ten clones occupy around 2% of the sample.

This sequence uses TRBV27 and TRBJ2-1, with 12 bases in between that match TRBD2. The sequencing input was PBMCs. The sequence came from a man in his thirties or forties in good health and CMV-seronegative. This receptor has the CDR3 CASSISRLAGVLMNEQFF. The bases are TGTGCCAGCAGTATCTCCCGACTAGCGGGAGTACTTATGAATGAGCAGTTCTTC.